This T cell receptor beta chain stems from a study of cytomegalovirus exposure and HLA in healthy donors. There are 15 residues in the CDR3. Germline V gene data show CDR1 as MNHEY and CDR2 as SVGAGI. With 7 bases removed from V and 0 bases from J, the gap between germline ends came to 16 bases. PCR employed 60 Vbeta and 13 Jbeta primers. Repertoires were generated with immunoSEQ multiplex PCR, while TCRdb's copy carries only in-frame clones and drops some. The sample includes approximately 150,000 clones, around two thirds of them seen just once. The genes are TRBV6-5 and TRBJ2-7; weak D call: TRBD2 (6 bases). This sequence was found in a man aged 50 to 60 in good health and CMV-seronegative. The sample taken for sequencing was PBMCs. The DNA for the CDR3 is TGTGCCAGCACCCCAAGCGGGTTCGCCTCCTACGAGCAGTACTTC. Translated: CASTPSGFASYEQYF.